This TCR beta chain stems from a study of blood T cell repertoires in COVID-19. The CDR3 extends over 16 amino acids. Trimming removed 7 bases at V and 0 bases at J, with 16 bases between. Profiling relied on immunoSEQ multiplex PCR, and the TCRdb table lists in-frame clones only, not all of them. The data hold 270,000 or so clones, with approximately 90% observed a single time. The chain recombines TRBV23-1 with TRBJ1-3, with a weak D call TRBD1 (5 bases). TRBV23-1 is recorded as an ORF, its role being uncertain. The sample was peripheral blood. This sequence was found in a middle-aged man with acute or convalescent COVID-19. The CDR3 sequence: CASKMGQGLSGNTIYF. The DNA of the CDR3 is TGCGCCAGCAAGATGGGGCAGGGTCTCTCTGGAAACACCATATATTTT.